The rows below give T cell receptor beta chains drawn from one sample of a study of pediatric ulcerative colitis. The data were produced by immunoSEQ multiplex PCR, yet TCRdb's version contains in-frame clones alone and is incomplete. This sample has tens of thousands of clones; about three quarters occur once, and the top ten carry approximately 1%. The sample comprised gut tissue. The receptors were sampled from a boy younger than 18 with mild ulcerative colitis. The CDR3 runs from the conserved cysteine through the conserved F or W. Fields, in order: V gene, clone size, J gene, D gene, CDR3 DNA, CDR3 protein. D genes are given only for firm matches. The size of a clone is reported for some rows only, either as once, few or many, or as a class for expanded clones.

V: TRBV10-2; size: -; J: TRBJ1-2; D: -; DNA: TGCGCCAGCAAATTCCCAGGGTTTGACTATGGCTACACCTTC; CDR3: CASKFPGFDYGYTF
V: TRBV30; size: -; J: TRBJ1-1; D: -; DNA: TGTGCCTGGAGTGTACGTCTGCCTGAAGCTTTCTTT; CDR3: CAWSVRLPEAFF
V: TRBV6-5; size: -; J: TRBJ1-2; D: -; DNA: TGTGCCAGCAGAAAAACAGGGTATTCTGGCTACACCTTC; CDR3: CASRKTGYSGYTF
V: TRBV10-2; size: -; J: TRBJ2-1; D: -; DNA: TGCGCCAGCCGTGACAGGCGCAATGAGCAGTTCTTC; CDR3: CASRDRRNEQFF
V: TRBV6-1; size: -; J: TRBJ1-4; D: -; DNA: TGTGCCAGCAGTGGTATCCAGGGAAATGGAGAAAAACTGTTTTTT; CDR3: CASSGIQGNGEKLFF
V: TRBV10-1; size: -; J: TRBJ2-1; D: -; DNA: TGCGCCAGCAGTGCGGGCGGCCTGGGCTCCTACAATGAGCAGTTCTTC; CDR3: CASSAGGLGSYNEQFF
V: TRBV5-1; size: -; J: TRBJ2-2; D: -; DNA: TGCGCCAGCAGCTTGCTAGGGGCCGACACCGGGGAGCTGTTTTTT; CDR3: CASSLLGADTGELFF
V: TRBV29-1; size: -; J: TRBJ2-3; D: -; DNA: TGCAGCGCCCAAGGCCTACGCACAGATACGCAGTATTTT; CDR3: CSAQGLRTDTQYF
V: TRBV5-1; size: -; J: TRBJ2-7; D: TRBD2; DNA: TGCGCCAGCAGCTTGGAAGTGAGGGGAGCGGGGGGCCCCCAGGGCGAGCAGTACTTC; CDR3: CASSLEVRGAGGPQGEQYF
V: TRBV4-2; size: -; J: TRBJ2-1; D: -; DNA: TGTGCCAGCAGCCAAGGCGAGAGGGGAAGTGGAGATGAGCAGTTCTTC; CDR3: CASSQGERGSGDEQFF
V: TRBV18; size: -; J: TRBJ1-2; D: TRBD1; DNA: TGTGCCAGCTCACTTGGACAGGCCCAGGGCTATGGCTACACCTTC; CDR3: CASSLGQAQGYGYTF
V: TRBV19; size: -; J: TRBJ1-6; D: -; DNA: TGTGCCAGTAGTATAGACAGGGCGGATTCACCCCTCCACTTT; CDR3: CASSIDRADSPLHF
V: TRBV4-2; size: -; J: TRBJ2-7; D: -; DNA: TGTGCCAGCAGCCAAGATCGTGCGTACGAGCAGTACTTC; CDR3: CASSQDRAYEQYF
V: TRBV5-1; size: -; J: TRBJ1-6; D: -; DNA: TGCGCCAGCAGTCGGGGGCGACCACCCCTCCACTTT; CDR3: CASSRGRPPLHF
V: TRBV5-4; size: once; J: TRBJ1-1; D: -; DNA: TGTGCCAGCAGCTTTGGTGGGTGGGCTTTCTTT; CDR3: CASSFGGWAFF
V: TRBV4-2; size: few; J: TRBJ2-3; D: -; DNA: TGTGCCAGCAGCCTGGACTTCACAGATACGCAGTATTTT; CDR3: CASSLDFTDTQYF
V: TRBV29-1; size: -; J: TRBJ2-7; D: -; DNA: TGCAGCGTTTCAATTGGGGTTTACGAGCAGTACTTC; CDR3: CSVSIGVYEQYF
V: TRBV19; size: -; J: TRBJ1-5; D: -; DNA: TGTGCCAGTAGTATTTTAAGTTGGCAGAATAATCAGCCCCAGCATTTT; CDR3: CASSILSWQNNQPQHF
V: TRBV18; size: few; J: TRBJ1-1; D: -; DNA: TGTGCCAGCTCTCGGACGGCTGAAGCTTTCTTT; CDR3: CASSRTAEAFF
V: TRBV15; size: once; J: TRBJ2-2; D: -; DNA: TGTGCCACCAGCAGAGTTGGGACCGGGGAGCTGTTTTTT; CDR3: CATSRVGTGELFF
V: TRBV7-9; size: -; J: TRBJ2-7; D: TRBD1; DNA: TGTGCCAGCAGCCGAGCTCCCGGGACAGGGGGCTACGAGCAGTACTTC; CDR3: CASSRAPGTGGYEQYF
V: TRBV29-1; size: -; J: TRBJ2-3; D: -; DNA: TGCAGCGTCGAGGACACAGATACGCAGTATTTT; CDR3: CSVEDTDTQYF
V: TRBV7-2; size: -; J: TRBJ2-3; D: TRBD2; DNA: TGTGCCAGCAGCTTAGCAACTAGCGGGGGGGATAGCACAGATACGCAGTATTTT; CDR3: CASSLATSGGDSTDTQYF
V: TRBV19; size: -; J: TRBJ1-2; D: -; DNA: TGTGCCAGTAGTAGGAGCCCCAGCTCCTATGGCTACACCTTC; CDR3: CASSRSPSSYGYTF
V: TRBV18; size: -; J: TRBJ2-7; D: -; DNA: TGTGCCAGCTCACCAGCAAGGCTCACCTACGAGCAGTACTTC; CDR3: CASSPARLTYEQYF
V: TRBV4-2; size: few; J: TRBJ1-5; D: -; DNA: TGTGCCAGCAGCCGAGAAAGCAATCAGCCCCAGCATTTT; CDR3: CASSRESNQPQHF
V: TRBV19; size: -; J: TRBJ2-5; D: -; DNA: TGTGCCAGTAGTACCGTTGGAGGGATCGGAGAGACCCAGTACTTC; CDR3: CASSTVGGIGETQYF
V: TRBV5-1; size: -; J: TRBJ1-1; D: -; DNA: TGCGCCAGCAGCTTGGGAGGGTGGACTGAAGCTTTCTTT; CDR3: CASSLGGWTEAFF
V: TRBV13; size: once; J: TRBJ2-5; D: -; DNA: TGTGCCAGCAGCTTAGGGCTCCAAGAGACCCAGTACTTC; CDR3: CASSLGLQETQYF
V: TRBV5-1; size: -; J: TRBJ1-2; D: -; DNA: TGCGCCAGCAGCTTGGTGGGGAACTATGGCTACACCTTC; CDR3: CASSLVGNYGYTF
V: TRBV7-9; size: -; J: TRBJ1-1; D: -; DNA: TGTGCCAGCAGCTTAGCCCAGGGGCGGGCCACTGAAGCTTTCTTT; CDR3: CASSLAQGRATEAFF
V: TRBV5-1; size: -; J: TRBJ1-2; D: -; DNA: TGCGCCAGCAGCTTGGACAGAGCTAACTATGGCTACACCTTC; CDR3: CASSLDRANYGYTF
V: TRBV5-1; size: -; J: TRBJ1-4; D: -; DNA: TGCGCCAGCAGCGGGGGGCCTCGAGAAAAACTGTTTTTT; CDR3: CASSGGPREKLFF
V: TRBV6-6; size: -; J: TRBJ2-5; D: -; DNA: TGTGCCAGCAGTTCCCCCGACGGGAGAACAGTAGAGACCCAGTACTTC; CDR3: CASSSPDGRTVETQYF
V: TRBV6-1; size: -; J: TRBJ1-5; D: TRBD1; DNA: TGTGCCAGCAGCACACAGGGGGCAGGTCAGCCCCAGCATTTT; CDR3: CASSTQGAGQPQHF
V: TRBV2; size: -; J: TRBJ2-7; D: TRBD1; DNA: TGTGCCAGCAGCCCCGGGACAGGGTCCTACGAGCAGTACTTC; CDR3: CASSPGTGSYEQYF
V: TRBV9; size: -; J: TRBJ2-1; D: -; DNA: TGTGCCAGCAGCGTAATGGGGATGGGTGAGCAGTTCTTC; CDR3: CASSVMGMGEQFF
V: TRBV4-2; size: -; J: TRBJ1-3; D: -; DNA: TGTGCCAGCAGCCAAGAGTGGTACTCTGGAAACACCATATATTTT; CDR3: CASSQEWYSGNTIYF
V: TRBV10-1; size: -; J: TRBJ1-4; D: -; DNA: TGCGCCAGCAGTGAGTCGGGTGGTGAAAAACTGTTTTTT; CDR3: CASSESGGEKLFF
V: TRBV6-5; size: -; J: TRBJ1-5; D: TRBD1; DNA: TGTGCCAGCAGTAACAGGGGGCGAGGTCAGCCCCAGCATTTT; CDR3: CASSNRGRGQPQHF
V: TRBV14; size: -; J: TRBJ1-2; D: -; DNA: TGTGCCAGCAGCCAAGCAGGGATTGGCTACACCTTC; CDR3: CASSQAGIGYTF
V: TRBV4-2; size: once; J: TRBJ2-2; D: -; DNA: TGTGCCAGCAGCCAAGTTCAAAGGACAGTGAACACCGGGGAGCTGTTTTTT; CDR3: CASSQVQRTVNTGELFF
V: TRBV6-5; size: -; J: TRBJ1-1; D: TRBD1; DNA: TGTGCCAGCAAGGAGGGGGCCATGAACACTGAAGCTTTCTTT; CDR3: CASKEGAMNTEAFF
V: TRBV4-1; size: once; J: TRBJ1-2; D: -; DNA: TGCGCCAGCAGCCAAGATGGGAGGGGGGACTATGGCTACACCTTC; CDR3: CASSQDGRGDYGYTF
V: TRBV5-1; size: -; J: TRBJ2-3; D: -; DNA: TGCGCCAGCAGCTTGGGTCGGGGCGGGCCTAGCACAGATACGCAGTATTTT; CDR3: CASSLGRGGPSTDTQYF
V: TRBV5-4; size: -; J: TRBJ1-2; D: TRBD1; DNA: TGTGCCAGCAGCAGGGACAGGGGGAGGGACTATGGCTACACCTTC; CDR3: CASSRDRGRDYGYTF
V: TRBV5-4; size: medium-sized; J: TRBJ2-7; D: -; DNA: TGTGCCAGCAGCTTGGACCGGCGAACCTACGAGCAGTACTTC; CDR3: CASSLDRRTYEQYF
V: TRBV6-1; size: once; J: TRBJ1-3; D: TRBD1; DNA: TGTGCCAGCAGTGCCCCGGGACAGGGGCGCTCTGGAAACACCATATATTTT; CDR3: CASSAPGQGRSGNTIYF
V: TRBV7-9; size: -; J: TRBJ2-7; D: TRBD2; DNA: TGTGCCAGCAGCTTATTAGCGGGGGAGTACGAGCAGTACTTC; CDR3: CASSLLAGEYEQYF
V: TRBV5-4; size: -; J: TRBJ2-3; D: -; DNA: TGTGCCAGCAGCTTGGTGGGCCGATACACAGATACGCAGTATTTT; CDR3: CASSLVGRYTDTQYF
V: TRBV5-8; size: -; J: TRBJ1-3; D: -; DNA: TGTGCCAGCAGCCGCCACGGCTCTGGAAACACCATATATTTT; CDR3: CASSRHGSGNTIYF
V: TRBV11-2; size: -; J: TRBJ2-1; D: TRBD1; DNA: TGTGCCAGCAGCTACGGGACAGGCGAATTTTTCAATGAGCAGTTCTTC; CDR3: CASSYGTGEFFNEQFF
V: TRBV5-1; size: -; J: TRBJ2-3; D: TRBD2; DNA: TGCGCCAGCAGCTTTCAGCGGGGGGGTTTTCCTAGCACAGATACGCAGTATTTT; CDR3: CASSFQRGGFPSTDTQYF
V: TRBV5-1; size: -; J: TRBJ1-1; D: TRBD1; DNA: TGCGCCAGCAGCTGGAGTGGTCACAGGGGGAGCACTGAAGCTTTCTTT; CDR3: CASSWSGHRGSTEAFF
V: TRBV4-2; size: -; J: TRBJ2-5; D: -; DNA: TGTGCCAGCAGCCAAGATCTCGGACTGCAAGAGACCCAGTACTTC; CDR3: CASSQDLGLQETQYF
V: TRBV7-9; size: -; J: TRBJ2-1; D: TRBD2; DNA: TGTGCCAGCAGCCCTCGACTAGCGGGGGGACTGAGCTCCTACAATGAGCAGTTCTTC; CDR3: CASSPRLAGGLSSYNEQFF
V: TRBV2; size: -; J: TRBJ1-5; D: TRBD1; DNA: TGTGCCAGCAGTGATAGGCAGGGGGCTCAGCCCCAGCATTTT; CDR3: CASSDRQGAQPQHF
V: TRBV6-1; size: -; J: TRBJ1-1; D: TRBD1; DNA: TGTGCCAGCAGTGACTCGACAGGGGGTGTCACTGAAGCTTTCTTT; CDR3: CASSDSTGGVTEAFF
V: TRBV11-3; size: -; J: TRBJ2-3; D: -; DNA: TGTGCCAGCACCCCAGGGGTAACGAAAGATACGCAGTATTTT; CDR3: CASTPGVTKDTQYF